This entry lists 15 T cell receptor beta chains sequenced from one sample in a study of human T cells and chemical hapten exposure (dated by TCRdb to the early 2020s). The receptor library was made with RACE. The run used a NextSeq 500. TCRdb's own reprocessing of the public reads used fastp at Q25 and MiXCR and kept productive beta chains. Entries that share a CDR3 protein sequence are merged under the most common genes and DNA. The sample records roughly 64,000 distinct CDR3 sequences, about 11% of which are singletons. The ten largest clones capture roughly 4.3% of the sample. According to the study, the label for this sample's time point signals: pre-sensitization, week 0. The treatment or condition label, read with the paper, signifies: therapeutic diphenylcyclopropenone sensitization with weekly scalp DPC. Specimen: whole blood, collected in connection with sensitization to the hapten diphenylcyclopropenone (DPC). Source of these receptors: a woman in her thirties or forties with alopecia areata. Some clones in this sample may be carry-over from other donors' samples.

The chain links TRBV29-1 to TRBJ1-1; no clear D. Germline V gene data show CDR1 as SQVTM and CDR2 as ANQGSEA. V shed 6 bases and J shed 1 base, with 9 bases lying between them. The length of the CDR3 is 12 residues. This CDR3 reads CSVQRGNTEAFF. CDR3 bases: TGCAGCGTGCAACGGGGGAACACTGAAGCTTTCTTT. Combining the CDR3 with reference TRBV29-1 and TRBJ1-1 gives the whole variable domain SAVISQKPSRDICQRGTSLTIQCQVDSQVTMMFWYRQQPGQSLTLIATANQGSEATYESGFVIDKFPISRPNLTFSTLTVSNMSPEDSSIYLCSVQRGNTEAFFGQGTRLTVV.

This clonotype was picked up many times. V gene TRBV7-3 combines with J gene TRBJ1-1, with D tentatively TRBD1 (6 bases). V was clipped by 5 bases and J by 1 base, with 11 bases between them. Per germline, CDR1 SGHTA and CDR2 FQGTGA. CDR3 length: 14 amino acids. Here the CDR3 reads CASSPQGKNTEAFF. Written as DNA, the CDR3 is TGTGCCAGCAGCCCACAGGGCAAGAACACTGAAGCTTTCTTT. The whole variable domain, filled in from reference TRBV7-3 and TRBJ1-1, reads GAGVSQTPSNKVTEKGKYVELRCDPISGHTALYWYRQSLGQGPEFLIYFQGTGAADDSGLPNDRFFAVRPEGSVSTLKIQRTERGDSAVYLCASSPQGKNTEAFFGQGTRLTVV.

This clonotype was detected ten times or more. The V and J genes are TRBV6-6 and TRBJ1-1; D unresolved. The CDR3 has 11 residues. Germline V gene sequence: CDR1 MNHNY, CDR2 SVGAGI (reference sequence). Trimming stripped 11 bases from V and 0 bases from J, with 7 bases between. CDR3 loop: CAGTLNTEAFF. CDR3 DNA sequence: TGTGCCGGTACCCTGAACACTGAAGCTTTCTTT.

This clonotype turned up a few times. The genes are TRBV6-5 and TRBJ1-5; maybe TRBD1 (5 bases). V gave up 7 bases and J gave up 7 bases, with 14 bases separating them. Germline CDR1 reads MNHEY; CDR2 reads SVGAGI. This CDR3 is built from 13 residues. CDR3 sequence (DNA): TGTGCCAGCAATGCGGGGGGGTCCCAGCCCCAGCATTTT. Translated, it gives CASNAGGSQPQHF.

The chain couples TRBV6-2 or TRBV6-3 to TRBJ1-5, with D maybe TRBD1 (5 bases). This CDR3 region has 17 residues. CDR1 is MNHEY, CDR2 SVGEGT, per germline. Trimming took 2 bases from V and 4 from J, leaving 18 bases between them. CDR3 in DNA: TGTGCCAGCAGTTACCCCCCGTCCGGGGGTTGGAATCAGCCCCAGCATTTT. Translation gives CASSYPPSGGWNQPQHF.

The CDR3 region is CASSQDFTGFHYGYTF. The CDR3 nucleotides are TGCGCCAGCAGCCAAGACTTCACAGGGTTTCACTATGGCTACACCTTC. The chain uses TRBV4-3 and TRBJ1-2; D possibly corresponds to TRBD1 (6 bases). Germline V lookup: CDR1 LGHNA, CDR2 YSLEER. The CDR3 spans 16 residues. With 0 bases removed from V and 3 bases from J, the gap between germline ends came to 14 bases.

This clonotype was observed many times. The chain joins TRBV7-9 to TRBJ2-1; the D gene is possibly TRBD2 (7 bases). In germline, CDR1 is SEHNR, CDR2 FQNEAQ (reference sequence). CDR3 length: 14 amino acids. Trimming stripped 1 base from V and 6 bases from J, with 10 bases between. The CDR3 nucleotides read TGTGCCAGCAGCTTAGGGGGAGGGGGCAATGAGCAGTTCTTC. It specifies CASSLGGGGNEQFF.

There are a few counts of this clonotype. This chain joins TRBV30 and TRBJ2-1, with D tentatively TRBD1 (5 bases). Trimming shortened V by 0 bases and J by 0 bases, and 6 bases separated the two germline ends. CDR3 length: 14 residues. Germline V gene data show CDR1 as GTSNPN and CDR2 as SVGIG (reference sequence). CDR3 sequence reads: CAWSVRVSYNEQFF. CDR3 coding DNA: TGTGCCTGGAGTGTCAGGGTCTCCTACAATGAGCAGTTCTTC.

This clonotype was seen a handful of times. This sequence joins TRBV20-1 and TRBJ1-6; D gene ambiguous. Germline CDR1 and CDR2: DFQATT and SNEGSKA (reference sequence). Deletions cut 0 bases from V and 4 bases from J, with 10 bases between. CDR3 size: 15 residues. CDR3 nucleotides: TGCAGTGCTAGAGACACGAGTGGGTATAATTCACCCCTCCACTTT. Its protein is CSARDTSGYNSPLHF.

A few counts support this clonotype. The V and J genes are TRBV5-4 and TRBJ2-1; 8 nucleotides line up with TRBD2. Germline V lookup: CDR1 SGHNT, CDR2 YYREEE (reference sequence). Trimming at V came to 4 bases and at J to 8 bases, leaving 14 bases not matched to a gene. The length of the CDR3 is 16 residues. The CDR3 sequence is CASSPTSGGGGDEQFF. In nucleotides, the CDR3 is TGTGCCAGCAGCCCCACTAGCGGAGGGGGAGGGGATGAGCAGTTCTTC.

To note about this clonotype: This may stem from a read error, because a much larger clone lies one nucleotide away. The genes are TRBV6-6 and TRBJ1-1, with a tentative D call TRBD1 (6 bases). V was shortened by 2 bases and J by 11 bases, with 12 bases between the two germline ends. The CDR3 covers 12 residues. Germline values: CDR1 MNHNY, CDR2 SVGAGI (reference sequence). This chain's CDR3 is CASSYGQLVAFF. The CDR3 region has the DNA TGTGCCAGCAGTTACGGACAGTTAGTCGCTTTCTTT.

This clonotype was counted between two and nine times. The genes are TRBV7-2 and TRBJ1-2; no reliable D call. Germline CDR1 is SGHTA and CDR2 is FQGNSA. CDR3 length: 15 residues. Deletions cut 4 bases from V and 0 bases from J, with 12 bases between. The CDR3 here is CASSYPAAANYGYTF. The CDR3 DNA follows: TGTGCCAGCAGCTACCCTGCTGCAGCTAACTATGGCTACACCTTC.

This clonotype was picked up a small number of times. V and J are TRBV7-9 and TRBJ1-1; D gene uncertain. The CDR3 is made up of 14 amino acids. Germline CDR1 is SEHNR and CDR2 is FQNEAQ (reference sequence). V lost 2 bases to trimming and J lost 1 base, with 8 bases between them. CDR3 in amino acids: CASSLFLENTEAFF. The CDR3 DNA sequence: TGTGCCAGCAGCTTATTTCTGGAGAACACTGAAGCTTTCTTT.

V gene TRBV27 combines with J gene TRBJ2-6, with D perhaps being TRBD1 or TRBD2 (6 bases each). V shed 2 bases and J shed 2 bases, with 10 bases lying between them. The CDR3 length is 16 residues. CDR1 is MNHEY, CDR2 SMNVEV, per germline (reference sequence). CDR3 in amino acids: CASSLPGGPGANVLTF. In DNA form, the CDR3 reads TGTGCCAGCAGTTTACCCGGGGGCCCTGGGGCCAACGTCCTGACTTTC.

This clonotype was found many times. The rearrangement links TRBV2 to TRBJ1-1; TRBD1 matches 8 bases. The CDR3 is made up of 13 amino acids. Germline CDR1 SNHLY, CDR2 FYNNEI. J was trimmed by 1 base and V by 8 bases; bases with no gene match: 3. The CDR3 loop is CASQGQENTEAFF. Here the CDR3 DNA reads TGTGCCAGCCAGGGACAGGAGAACACTGAAGCTTTCTTT.